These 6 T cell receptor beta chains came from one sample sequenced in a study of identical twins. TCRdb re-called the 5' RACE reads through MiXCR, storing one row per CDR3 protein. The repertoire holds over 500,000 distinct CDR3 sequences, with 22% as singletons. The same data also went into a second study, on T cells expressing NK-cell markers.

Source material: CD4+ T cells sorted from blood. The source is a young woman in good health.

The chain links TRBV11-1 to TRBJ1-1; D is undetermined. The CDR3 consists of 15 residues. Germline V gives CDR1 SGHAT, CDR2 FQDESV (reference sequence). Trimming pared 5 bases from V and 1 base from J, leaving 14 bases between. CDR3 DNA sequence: TGTGCCAGCAGCCCAAACGTGTGGGAGAACACTGAAGCTTTCTTT. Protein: CASSPNVWENTEAFF.

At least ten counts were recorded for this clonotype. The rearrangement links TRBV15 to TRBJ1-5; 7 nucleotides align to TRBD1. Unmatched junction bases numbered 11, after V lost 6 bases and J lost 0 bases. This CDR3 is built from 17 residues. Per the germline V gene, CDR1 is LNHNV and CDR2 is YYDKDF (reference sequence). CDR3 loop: CATRTDREGGSNQPQHF. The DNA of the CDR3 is TGTGCCACCAGAACTGACAGGGAAGGGGGTAGCAATCAGCCCCAGCATTTT.

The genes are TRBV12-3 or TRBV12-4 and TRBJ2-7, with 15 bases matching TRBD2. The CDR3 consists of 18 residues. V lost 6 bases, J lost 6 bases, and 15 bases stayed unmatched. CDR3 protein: CASRSVRRGLAGGLEQYF. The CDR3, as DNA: TGTGCCAGCAGAAGCGTGCGCCGCGGACTAGCGGGGGGGCTCGAGCAGTACTTC.

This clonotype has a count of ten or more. CDR3 loop: CASSLMETQYF. DNA of the CDR3: TGTGCCAGCAGTTTAATGGAGACCCAGTACTTC. The chain uses TRBV12-3 or TRBV12-4 and TRBJ2-5; no clear D gene. Trimming removed 2 bases from V and 5 bases from J, with 3 bases in between. The CDR3 totals 11 residues.

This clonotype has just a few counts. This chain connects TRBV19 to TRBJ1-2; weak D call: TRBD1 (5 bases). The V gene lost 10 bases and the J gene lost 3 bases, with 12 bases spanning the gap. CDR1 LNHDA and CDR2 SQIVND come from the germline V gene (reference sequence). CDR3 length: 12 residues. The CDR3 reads CATETAYYGYTF. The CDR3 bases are TGTGCCACCGAGACAGCCTACTATGGCTACACCTTC.

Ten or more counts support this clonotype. The CDR3 protein is CASSHDLYGDNEQFF. CDR3 sequence (DNA): TGCGCCAGCAGCCATGATCTTTACGGAGACAATGAGCAGTTCTTC. The chain uses TRBV4-3 and TRBJ2-1, with D unresolved. Germline CDR1 is LGHNA and CDR2 is YSLEER. V lost 3 bases, J lost 5 bases, and 14 bases lay in between. This CDR3 has 15 residues.